Included here is one T cell receptor (beta chain) sequence, with context. No antigen is known for it. The CDR3 sequence is 14 residues long. The V gene lost 2 bases and the J gene lost 2 bases, with 9 bases spanning the gap. The V gene's germline CDR1 is MNHNS and CDR2 SASEGT. Primers included in the PCR were 60 Vbeta and 13 Jbeta primers. The table came from immunoSEQ multiplex PCR; TCRdb's copy has only in-frame clones and leaves some out. Among about 180,000 clones listed, 70% to 80% were seen once. This sample was taken from a study of cytomegalovirus exposure and HLA in healthy donors. Study outcomes and limitations: In a later analysis, HLA-C alleles had the fewest associated TCRs, DRB1 alleles the most. The productive fraction for most TCR beta V segments was about 87% or about 30% in an earlier analysis. Later work found most CMV-associated TCR beta chains apparently HLA-restricted.

The receptor was isolated from a man aged 18 to 30 in good health and CMV-seronegative. The sequencing input was PBMCs. The chain carries TRBV6-1 and TRBJ1-2, with TRBD1 as a possible D gene (6 bases). CDR3: CASSEWTENYGYTF. The CDR3 region has the DNA TGTGCCAGCAGTGAATGGACAGAAAACTATGGCTACACCTTC.